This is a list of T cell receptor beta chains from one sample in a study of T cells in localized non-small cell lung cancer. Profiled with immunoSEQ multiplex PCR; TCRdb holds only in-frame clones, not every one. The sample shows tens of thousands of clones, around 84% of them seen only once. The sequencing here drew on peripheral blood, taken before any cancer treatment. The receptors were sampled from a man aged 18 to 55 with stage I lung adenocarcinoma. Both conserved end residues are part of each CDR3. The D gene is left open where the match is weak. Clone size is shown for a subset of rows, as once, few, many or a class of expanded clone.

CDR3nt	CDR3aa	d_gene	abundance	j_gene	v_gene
TGTGCCAGCAGCACTATGACAGAGTATGATGAAAAACTGTTTTTT	CASSTMTEYDEKLFF	.	once	TRBJ1-4	TRBV5-8
TGCGCCAGCAGCTTGGGACAGCCACTCTATGGCTACACCTTC	CASSLGQPLYGYTF	.	.	TRBJ1-2	TRBV5-1
TGTGCCAGCAAGAAGGGGTTCGATGGCTACACCTTC	CASKKGFDGYTF	.	.	TRBJ1-2	TRBV6-5
TGTGCCAGCAGTTTATCAGGACACTATGGCTACACCTTC	CASSLSGHYGYTF	.	once	TRBJ1-2	TRBV28
TGTGCCAGCAGCGTGGGGGACGGAATCTACGAGCAGTACTTC	CASSVGDGIYEQYF	.	.	TRBJ2-7	TRBV9
TGTGCCAGTAGTATCCCAGGTGACAGGGGCGGGAATGAAAAACTGTTTTTT	CASSIPGDRGGNEKLFF	TRBD1	.	TRBJ1-4	TRBV19
TGTGCCAGCTCACCACCGGTAACAGACCCTAACTATGGCTACACCTTC	CASSPPVTDPNYGYTF	.	once	TRBJ1-2	TRBV18
TGTGCCAGCAGTTCCTCCAGGGGTAACTATGGCTACACCTTC	CASSSSRGNYGYTF	.	.	TRBJ1-2	TRBV6-6
TGTGCCAGCAGCTTAGTAGGGCAAGAAGCCTACGAGCAGTACTTC	CASSLVGQEAYEQYF	.	few	TRBJ2-7	TRBV7-2
TGCGCCAGCAGCCATGGAATACAATTAGAGACCCAGTACTTC	CASSHGIQLETQYF	.	once	TRBJ2-5	TRBV5-1
TGTGCCAGTAGGAAGACAGAGACTAACTATGGCTACACCTTC	CASRKTETNYGYTF	.	.	TRBJ1-2	TRBV19
TGTGCCAGCAGCTTGGGCTCGGCAGCCTACGAGCAGTACTTC	CASSLGSAAYEQYF	.	.	TRBJ2-7	TRBV5-8
TGTGCCAGCAGTCCGTGGACCCAAGTGTTTGGCTACACCTTC	CASSPWTQVFGYTF	.	.	TRBJ1-2	TRBV28
TGTGCCAGCAGCGATTTAGGGGGCAGCACTGAAGCTTTCTTT	CASSDLGGSTEAFF	TRBD1	once	TRBJ1-1	TRBV11-2
TGTGCCAGCAGCCTTTTAGGGACAGGGGTGAAGACCCAGTACTTC	CASSLLGTGVKTQYF	TRBD1	.	TRBJ2-5	TRBV11-2
TGCGCCAGCAGCTTGGCTGCTGACTATGGCTACACCTTC	CASSLAADYGYTF	.	.	TRBJ1-2	TRBV5-1
TGTGCCAGCAGTACGGGAATTTTTGACTACGAGCAGTACTTC	CASSTGIFDYEQYF	.	.	TRBJ2-7	TRBV25-1
TGTGCCTGGATTTCCCGCGGGGGGGACGCTTTCTTT	CAWISRGGDAFF	.	.	TRBJ1-1	TRBV30
TGTGCCAGCAGTTCCGGGGGAGTCGGAAACACCATATATTTT	CASSSGGVGNTIYF	.	.	TRBJ1-3	TRBV27
TGTGCCAGCAGCCCTCTGGACACTGAAGCTTTCTTT	CASSPLDTEAFF	.	.	TRBJ1-1	TRBV9
TGTGCCAGCTCACCGGACAGGGCGAGTGGCGAGCAGTACTTC	CASSPDRASGEQYF	TRBD1	.	TRBJ2-7	TRBV18
TGTGCCAGCAGTGAGGGACCGGGACCAAACCCGATTCAGGATGAGCAGTTCTTC	CASSEGPGPNPIQDEQFF	.	.	TRBJ2-1	TRBV2
TGTGCCAGCAGCCGGAGCGGGGGGCAATACAATGAGCAGTTCTTC	CASSRSGGQYNEQFF	TRBD2	.	TRBJ2-1	TRBV4-2
TGTGCCAGCAAGGACGGCGCAGGGGGCAATCAGCCCCAGCATTTT	CASKDGAGGNQPQHF	.	.	TRBJ1-5	TRBV6-6
TGTGCCAGCAGCCAAGAAGACAGGGGTCACCCCGGTCAGCCCCAGCATTTT	CASSQEDRGHPGQPQHF	TRBD1	.	TRBJ1-5	TRBV4-2
TGTGCCAGCAGCCCAAGCGCCAGGACGGGTGGCTACACCTTC	CASSPSARTGGYTF	.	.	TRBJ1-2	TRBV14
TGTGCCAGCAGCTCGACAGGGCTGGAGACCCAGTACTTC	CASSSTGLETQYF	TRBD1	.	TRBJ2-5	TRBV7-7
TGTGCCAGCAGCGTAGGACTAGCGGGGGGCCCCGGGGAGCTGTTTTTT	CASSVGLAGGPGELFF	TRBD2	once	TRBJ2-2	TRBV9
TGTGCCAGTAGTATTGTGGGACAGAATTCACCCCTCCACTTT	CASSIVGQNSPLHF	TRBD1	.	TRBJ1-6	TRBV19
TGTGCCAGCAGCCCGGGGGGCAGGGGGCTTGGCTACACCTTC	CASSPGGRGLGYTF	TRBD1	.	TRBJ1-2	TRBV9
TGTGCCACCAGCAGAGGAAAACAGGGAACCTACGAGCAGTACTTC	CATSRGKQGTYEQYF	.	.	TRBJ2-7	TRBV15
TGTGCCAGCAGCTTCGGGGCTAGCGGGGCAACCTACGAGCAGTACTTC	CASSFGASGATYEQYF	TRBD2	.	TRBJ2-7	TRBV5-4
TGTGCCTGGAGTGTAATGGGCACGGGCAATGAGCAGTTCTTC	CAWSVMGTGNEQFF	.	.	TRBJ2-1	TRBV30
TGTGCCATATCTAGCGGTTACACAGATACGCAGTATTTT	CAISSGYTDTQYF	TRBD2	.	TRBJ2-3	TRBV10-3
TGCGCCAGCAGCCAAGAGCGGCGGACTGAAGCTTTCTTT	CASSQERRTEAFF	.	once	TRBJ1-1	TRBV4-3
TGTGCCAGCGCCCTAGCCCGCACAGATACGCAGTATTTT	CASALARTDTQYF	.	.	TRBJ2-3	TRBV9
TGTGCCAGCAGGCGGGGCATGAACACTGAAGCTTTCTTT	CASRRGMNTEAFF	.	.	TRBJ1-1	TRBV5-4
TGTGCCAGCAGCTTTCATGTTGACACTGAAGCTTTCTTT	CASSFHVDTEAFF	.	.	TRBJ1-1	TRBV7-3
TGTGCCAGCAGTGGGCTAGCGGGCTCCTACGAGCAGTACTTC	CASSGLAGSYEQYF	TRBD2	.	TRBJ2-7	TRBV27
TGCAGCGTTGCGGTCATTGGGAGCAATCAGCCCCAGCATTTT	CSVAVIGSNQPQHF	.	.	TRBJ1-5	TRBV29-1
TGTGCCAGTACCCGGACAGGGGGCTACACCGGGGAGCTGTTTTTT	CASTRTGGYTGELFF	TRBD1	once	TRBJ2-2	TRBV6-6
TGTGCCAGCAGCGTCGGACAGGGGGCGCGTGGCTACACCTTC	CASSVGQGARGYTF	TRBD1	.	TRBJ1-2	TRBV11-1
TGTGCCACCAGCAGAGGGAGGCGGCAGCCCCAGCATTTT	CATSRGRRQPQHF	.	.	TRBJ1-5	TRBV15
TGTGCCAGCAGCTTAGCGGGACAGGGGAGGAATGAGCAGTTCTTC	CASSLAGQGRNEQFF	TRBD1	.	TRBJ2-1	TRBV7-2